A single sample gave rise to the 27 T cell receptor beta chains below, sequenced in a study of molecular identifiers for immune sequencing clone quantification. TCRdb re-derived calls from the PCR reads in MiXCR, one entry per CDR3 protein. The table has about 510,000 distinct CDR3 sequences, about a quarter seen once. The sample comprised naive CD8+ T cells from blood, with Jurkat cell RNA spiked in. Subset here: FACS-sorted CD8+CD4-CCR7+CD45RA+ naive T cells. Receptor source: a human donor in good health. Some libraries in this study had Jurkat cell RNA spiked in.

Notes on this clonotype: This may be a read error: a much more frequent sequence differs by one nucleotide. The rearrangement uses TRBV12-5 and TRBJ2-5, with D perhaps being TRBD1 or TRBD2 (5 bases each). The germline CDR1 and CDR2 sequences are LGHNT and FRNRAP. The CDR3 covers 13 residues. Trimming removed 6 bases from V and 5 bases from J, with 13 bases in between. The CDR3 sequence: CASGPGAHETQYF. In DNA form, the CDR3 reads TGTGCTAGTGGCCCCGGGGCTCACGAGACCCAGTACTTC.

The chain joins TRBV30 to TRBJ2-1, with 7 bases lining up with TRBD1. CDR3 length: 13 amino acids. The V gene's germline CDR1 is GTSNPN and CDR2 SVGIG (reference sequence). The J segment lost 7 bases and the V segment lost 3 bases, leaving 6 bases of the junction unmatched. The CDR3 region has the DNA TGTGCCTGGAGAGACAGGGTTTCGAATGAGCAGTTCTTC. The encoded protein is CAWRDRVSNEQFF. Using reference TRBV30 and TRBJ2-1 for the parts outside the CDR3, the full variable domain is SQTIHQWPATLVQPVGSPLSLECTVEGTSNPNLYWYRQAAGRGLQLLFYSVGIGQISSEVPQNLSASRPQDRQFILSSKKLLLSDSGFYLCAWRDRVSNEQFFGPGTRLTVL.

The chain has TRBV30 and TRBJ2-5; TRBD2 matches at 7 bases. Trimming removed 1 base from V and 4 bases from J; junction bases left unmatched: 21. Germline assignment: CDR1 GTSNPN and CDR2 SVGIG (reference sequence). CDR3 size: 19 residues. The CDR3 nucleotides are TGTGCCTGGAGTGGTTGGGAGACTAACGGACTAGGTTTGGTAGAGACCCAGTACTTC. Amino acids: CAWSGWETNGLGLVETQYF.

The sample holds a few counts of this clonotype. The rearrangement links TRBV20-1 to TRBJ2-7; 10 bases line up with TRBD1. The CDR3 is 15 residues long. Germline V gene data show CDR1 as DFQATT and CDR2 as SNEGSKA (reference sequence). V lost 4 bases and J lost 1; bases outside the gene matches: 7. CDR3 loop: CSAKETGGLSYEQYF. CDR3 nucleotides: TGCAGTGCTAAAGAGACAGGGGGCCTTTCCTACGAGCAGTACTTC.

The chain links TRBV28 to TRBJ1-6; tentative D call: TRBD1 (5 bases). Germline values: CDR1 MDHEN, CDR2 SYDVKM. Deletions cut 8 bases from V and 4 bases from J, with 9 bases between. The CDR3 contains 13 residues. For the CDR3, the DNA is TGTGCCAGCCAGGGTGGTTATAATTCACCCCTCCACTTT. It yields the protein CASQGGYNSPLHF.

In DNA form, the CDR3 reads TGTGCCAGCAGTTCATCCAGTAGCACAGATACGCAGTATTTT. It encodes CASSSSSSTDTQYF. The chain joins TRBV28 to TRBJ2-3; no definite D call. Per the germline V gene, CDR1 is MDHEN and CDR2 is SYDVKM. With 4 bases removed from V and 0 bases from J, the gap between germline ends came to 8 bases. The CDR3 has 14 residues.

Concerning this clonotype: A much larger clone differs by one base, so this may be a read error. V and J are TRBV5-3 and TRBJ2-7; TRBD2 matches at 8 bases. TRBV5-3 is placed among ORFs of uncertain function. The CDR3 extends over 15 amino acids. The CDR3 DNA reads as TGTGCCAGCAGCTTAGGTAGCGGGACACCCTACGTGCAGTACTTC. It codes for CASSLGSGTPYVQYF.

This clonotype was recorded once. The chain combines TRBV19 with TRBJ2-1; 9 nucleotides agree with TRBD2. The CDR3 runs to 15 residues. The germline V gene has CDR1 LNHDA and CDR2 SQIVND (reference sequence). V lost 3 bases, J lost 8 bases, and 8 bases stayed unmatched. The DNA of the CDR3 is TGTGCCAGTAGTATCGGTAGCGGGGGCGTTTATGAGCAGTTCTTC. Protein product: CASSIGSGGVYEQFF.

J is TRBJ2-1 and V is TRBV4-1; D may be TRBD1 (5 bases). The V gene's germline CDR1 is MGHRA and CDR2 YSYEKL. V dropped 1 base and J dropped 8 bases, with 12 bases sitting between them. There are 14 residues in the CDR3. The CDR3 sequence is CASSQGSREDEQFF. The CDR3 DNA reads TGCGCCAGCAGCCAAGGTTCCAGGGAAGATGAGCAGTTCTTC.

Only a few counts were recorded for this clonotype. The V call is TRBV29-1, the J call TRBJ2-1, with D perhaps TRBD2 (5 bases). Germline loops: CDR1 SQVTM, CDR2 ANQGSEA. V was shortened by 0 bases and J by 3 bases, with 15 bases between the two germline ends. This CDR3 comprises 16 residues. CDR3 sequence (DNA): TGCAGCGTTGAAGATCTGGCGAGGGCCGTCTACAATGAGCAGTTCTTC. This codes for CSVEDLARAVYNEQFF.

The rearrangement uses TRBV10-3 and TRBJ1-1; D unresolved. This CDR3 is 15 amino acids long. CDR1 is ENHRY and CDR2 is SYGVKD in the germline V gene. Trimming stripped 0 bases from V and 0 bases from J, with 8 bases between. CDR3 sequence: CAISESRGVNTEAFF. The CDR3 coding sequence is TGTGCCATCAGTGAGTCCCGGGGTGTGAACACTGAAGCTTTCTTT.

Many counts were recorded for this clonotype. The chain combines TRBV27 with TRBJ1-5; D is undetermined. Trimming cost V 4 bases and J 1 base, with 8 bases left between them. CDR1 and CDR2 (germline): MNHEY, SMNVEV (reference sequence). The CDR3 runs to 14 residues. The CDR3 protein is CASSWGGSNQPQHF. CDR3 bases: TGTGCCAGCAGTTGGGGTGGCAGCAATCAGCCCCAGCATTTT.

With regard to this clonotype: One end of the junction varies from germline; a read error may be responsible. This chain connects TRBV5-6 to TRBJ2-3, with TRBD2 as a possible D gene (5 bases). Per the germline V gene, CDR1 is SGHDT and CDR2 is YYEEEE. The CDR3 sequence is 14 residues long. The CDR3 sequence: CAGSLWSGTDTQYF. CDR3 DNA sequence: TGTGCCGGCAGCCTTTGGTCGGGGACAGATACGCAGTATTTT.

The chain is built from TRBV28 and TRBJ2-7, with D possibly being TRBD2 (6 bases). This CDR3 region has 14 residues. Deletions cut 5 bases from V and 4 bases from J, with 15 bases between. The V gene's germline CDR1 is MDHEN and CDR2 SYDVKM. CDR3 residues: CASSIGRDGYEQYF. The CDR3, as DNA: TGTGCCAGCAGTATTGGGCGGGATGGTTACGAGCAGTACTTC.

This clonotype was detected ten times or more. The gene calls are TRBV12-3 or TRBV12-4 and TRBJ1-5; no clear D. The germline V and J ends were trimmed by 2 bases and 0 bases, with 8 bases remaining between them. The CDR3 loop spans 15 amino acids. The CDR3, as DNA: TGTGCCAGCAGTTTAAACTCCGATAGCAATCAGCCCCAGCATTTT. This translates into CASSLNSDSNQPQHF.

This clonotype appeared a few times. Mismatch with germline at one junction end may stem from a read error. The chain uses TRBV11-2 and TRBJ2-7; 8 nucleotides agree with TRBD2. Germline-derived CDR1 and CDR2 are SGHAT and FQNNGV. The CDR3 is 17 residues long. CDR3 nucleotides: TGTGCCAGCAGCCTAGAAGCTGGCGGGGGGCCCTCCTACGAGCAGTACTTC. It yields the protein CASSLEAGGGPSYEQYF.

This clonotype was picked up a small number of times. The chain uses TRBV7-9 and TRBJ2-1; perhaps TRBD1 as D (5 bases). V gave up 0 bases and J gave up 8 bases, with 17 bases separating them. This CDR3 region has 16 residues. CDR1 and CDR2 (germline): SEHNR, FQNEAQ (reference sequence). In DNA form, the CDR3 reads TGTGCCAGCAGCTTAGCGCTTACAGGCCTTGAGCATGAGCAGTTCTTC. Residues: CASSLALTGLEHEQFF.

The chain uses TRBV4-2 and TRBJ2-1; D gene ambiguous. Germline V gene sequence: CDR1 LGHNA, CDR2 YNFKEQ. V gave up 4 bases and J gave up 4 bases, with 11 bases separating them. This CDR3 comprises 14 residues. The CDR3 bases are TGTGCCAGCAGCCCATACGGAGTATACAATGAGCAGTTCTTC. This gives the protein CASSPYGVYNEQFF.

This clonotype was counted a single time. A much bigger clone sits one base away, suggesting this may be a read error. V gene TRBV7-9 combines with J gene TRBJ2-1; D could derive from TRBD1 or TRBD2 (5 bases each). This CDR3 spans 12 amino acids. V was trimmed by 0 bases and J by 14 bases, leaving 11 bases between them. Per the germline V gene, CDR1 is SEHNR and CDR2 is FQNEAQ (reference sequence). The CDR3 reads CASSLAVGDEFF. CDR3 DNA sequence: TGTGCCAGCAGCTTAGCAGTCGGGGACGAGTTCTTC. The full variable domain, its missing parts supplied by reference TRBV7-9 and TRBJ2-1, is DTGVSQNPRHKITKRGQNVTFRCDPISEHNRLYWYRQTLGQGPEFLTYFQNEAQLEKSRLLSDRFSAERPKGSFSTLEIQRTEQGDSAMYLCASSLAVGDEFFGPGTRLTVL.

CDR3 in amino acids: CASSSFTGRGADTQYF. The CDR3 coding sequence is TGTGCCAGCAGTTCCTTCACGGGCCGAGGAGCAGATACGCAGTATTTT. The chain joins TRBV27 to TRBJ2-3; D is unclear. V dropped 4 bases and J dropped 4 bases, with 18 bases sitting between them. Germline CDR1 and CDR2: MNHEY and SMNVEV (reference sequence). The CDR3 spans 16 residues.

This clonotype has at least ten counts. The junction does not match germline at one end; this may be a read error. The chain employs TRBV12-3 or TRBV12-4 and TRBJ1-2; TRBD1 agrees at 7 bases. This CDR3 region has 15 residues. This chain's CDR3 is CATSLPTGTDYGYTF. As DNA, the CDR3 is TGTGCCACCAGTCTCCCCACCGGGACAGACTATGGCTACACCTTC.

V is TRBV4-1 and J is TRBJ1-2; D gene unclear. Germline V lookup: CDR1 MGHRA, CDR2 YSYEKL. This CDR3 has 17 amino acids. V lost 4 bases, J lost 0 bases, and 18 bases lay in between. As DNA, the CDR3 is TGCGCCAGCAGCCCCGGCGGATCGATTGAGGCTAACTATGGCTACACCTTC. Amino acids: CASSPGGSIEANYGYTF.

V and J are TRBV30 and TRBJ1-3; 8 bases map to TRBD1. V lost 3 bases, J lost 4 bases, and 14 bases stayed unmatched. The CDR3 covers 17 residues. Germline values: CDR1 GTSNPN, CDR2 SVGIG (reference sequence). The CDR3 sequence is CAWRDLTGDKQGNTIYF. The CDR3 DNA sequence: TGTGCCTGGAGAGATTTGACAGGGGATAAGCAGGGAAACACCATATATTTT.

The gene calls are TRBV10-1 and TRBJ2-7; 8 bases align to TRBD1. CDR1 WNHNN and CDR2 SYGVQD come from the germline V gene (reference sequence). The CDR3 contains 16 residues. The ends lost 3 bases at V and 2 bases at J; junction bases unmatched: 9. In DNA form, the CDR3 reads TGCGCCAGCAGTGAACACAGGGGGTTGAATCCCTACGAGCAGTACTTC. Translated, it gives CASSEHRGLNPYEQYF.

The sample holds many counts of this clonotype. V is TRBV7-6 and J is TRBJ1-6; D not certain. The germline V gene has CDR1 SGHVS and CDR2 FNYEAQ. V gave up 1 base and J gave up 10 bases, with 8 bases separating them. This CDR3 contains 13 residues. The chain's CDR3 is CASSLGPGSPLHF. The CDR3 coding sequence is TGTGCCAGCAGCTTAGGGCCGGGGTCACCCCTCCACTTT.

The CDR3 nucleotides are TGTGCCGGCGGACTAGCGTGGAATGAGCAGTTCTTC. This gives the protein CAGGLAWNEQFF. The chain carries TRBV6-1 and TRBJ2-1; the match to TRBD2 covers 9 bases. Germline lookup yields CDR1 MNHNS and CDR2 SASEGT. The CDR3 spans 12 residues. V shed 11 bases and J 7 bases; nucleotides not matched to a gene: 6.

This clonotype was seen a few times. The chain uses TRBV6-5 and TRBJ1-6; 9 positions match TRBD1. V lost 5 bases to trimming and J lost 13 bases; unmatched junction nucleotides: 12. The CDR3 runs 15 residues. From germline, CDR1 is MNHEY and CDR2 SVGAGI. The CDR3 here is CASSATGTGYSPLHF. The CDR3, as DNA: TGTGCCAGCAGTGCCACCGGGACAGGGTACTCTCCCCTCCACTTT.